Below, 27 T cell receptor beta chains from the same sample are listed, as sequenced in a study of T cell changes during pregnancy in multiple sclerosis. Generated by immunoSEQ multiplex PCR, the TCRdb table keeps only in-frame clones and is missing some. The table has tens of thousands of clones, roughly 94% seen once. This material consisted of CD4+ T cells from peripheral blood mononuclear cells, taken in the second trimester of pregnancy. The receptors stem from a female donor with multiple sclerosis, enrolled in a pregnancy study.

The chain couples TRBV11-3 to TRBJ2-1, with D maybe TRBD2 (5 bases). Trimming pared 5 bases from V and 8 bases from J, leaving 19 bases between. The CDR3 is made up of 15 amino acids. The V gene's germline CDR1 is SGHNT and CDR2 YENEEA. The CDR3 reads CASSRTRANHDEQFF. The CDR3 region has the DNA TGTGCCAGCAGCCGGACTCGCGCCAACCATGATGAGCAGTTCTTC.

This clone was seen once. The chain uses TRBV27 and TRBJ2-3; D gene unclear. The CDR3 runs to 13 residues. The V end lost 5 bases, the J end lost 10 bases, and 16 bases lay between the germline ends. CDR1 is MNHEY, CDR2 SMNVEV, per germline (reference sequence). CDR3 nucleotide sequence: TGTGCCAGCAGTACCCAAGCCCGGGTAGCGCAGTATTTT. This translates into CASSTQARVAQYF.

V is TRBV6-6 and J is TRBJ1-5; D may be TRBD1 (5 bases). The V gene's germline CDR1 is MNHNY and CDR2 SVGAGI (reference sequence). This CDR3 is built from 13 residues. The ends were cut back, 7 bases at V and 5 bases at J, with 12 bases in the middle. The DNA for the CDR3 is TGTGCCAGCACGGGTGGAGGGGATCAGCCCCAGCATTTT. Translating it yields CASTGGGDQPQHF.

The chain employs TRBV7-3 and TRBJ2-1, with 10 positions matching TRBD2. The CDR3 extends over 15 amino acids. The V gene's germline CDR1 is SGHTA and CDR2 FQGTGA. The ends lost 3 bases at V and 9 bases at J; junction bases unmatched: 8. The CDR3 here is CASSLRLAGVPEQFF. CDR3 sequence (DNA): TGTGCCAGCAGCTTGCGTCTAGCGGGGGTACCTGAGCAGTTCTTC. The full variable domain, rest sourced from reference TRBV7-3 and TRBJ2-1, is GAGVSQTPSNKVTEKGKYVELRCDPISGHTALYWYRQSLGQGPEFLIYFQGTGAADDSGLPNDRFFAVRPEGSVSTLKIQRTERGDSAVYLCASSLRLAGVPEQFFGPGTRLTVL.

The V and J genes are TRBV12-5 and TRBJ1-4; D uncertain. Per germline, CDR1 LGHNT and CDR2 FRNRAP. CDR3 length equals 13 residues. V lost 0 bases, J lost 7 bases, and 6 bases lay in between. CDR3 residues: CASGLVGGEKLFF. CDR3 bases: TGTGCTAGTGGTTTGGTGGGAGGTGAAAAACTGTTTTTT. Full variable domain (rest looked up from reference TRBV12-5 and TRBJ1-4): DARVTQTPRHKVTEMGQEVTMRCQPILGHNTVFWYRQTMMQGLELLAYFRNRAPLDDSGMPKDRFSAEMPDATLATLKIQPSEPRDSAVYFCASGLVGGEKLFFGSGTQLSVL.

V is TRBV7-8 and J is TRBJ2-3, with TRBD2 matching over 11 bases. J lost 2 bases, V lost 2 bases, and 6 bases had no gene match. There are 17 residues in the CDR3. The V gene's germline CDR1 is SGHVS and CDR2 FQNEAQ. The CDR3 spells CASSLTTSGIPTDTQYF. The CDR3 nucleotides are TGTGCCAGCAGCTTAACGACTAGCGGGATACCCACAGATACGCAGTATTTT.

Written as DNA, the CDR3 is TGTGCCAGCAGCTTGGTGGGGGCGAATAATTCACCCCTCCACTTT. Protein: CASSLVGANNSPLHF. The genes are TRBV7-3 and TRBJ1-6, with D maybe TRBD1 (6 bases). The V gene's germline CDR1 is SGHTA and CDR2 FQGTGA. This CDR3 contains 15 residues. Trimming took 3 bases from V and 5 from J, leaving 11 bases between them.

The rearrangement joins TRBV9 to TRBJ2-2, with D maybe TRBD1 (5 bases). Trimming shortened V by 0 bases and J by 5 bases, and 11 bases separated the two germline ends. This CDR3 is built from 15 residues. Germline V gene sequence: CDR1 SGDLS, CDR2 YYNGEE. CDR3 bases: TGTGCCAGCAGCGTAGCCAGGGTTGGGACCGGGGAGCTGTTTTTT. Translating it yields CASSVARVGTGELFF.

The chain has TRBV6-1 and TRBJ1-3; 8 nucleotides match TRBD1. Germline trimming cut 4 bases from V and 0 bases from J; bases unmatched to any gene: 5. The CDR3 runs to 16 residues. Germline V lookup: CDR1 MNHNS, CDR2 SASEGT. The CDR3 here is CASSAGTGPSGNTIYF. CDR3 DNA sequence: TGTGCCAGCAGTGCGGGGACAGGCCCCTCTGGAAACACCATATATTTT.

Regarding this clone: The junction differs from germline at one of its ends, possibly a read error. The V and J genes are TRBV27 and TRBJ1-3, with D unresolved. The CDR3 consists of 15 residues. CDR1 MNHEY and CDR2 SMNVEV come from the germline V gene (reference sequence). The CDR3 coding sequence is TGTGCCAGCAGTCTATCCCGGGACTCTGGAAACACCATATATTTT. This gives the protein CASSLSRDSGNTIYF.

The chain uses TRBV2 and TRBJ2-1; TRBD2 agrees at 10 bases. The CDR3 has 16 residues. The germline V gene has CDR1 SNHLY and CDR2 FYNNEI. V lost 2 bases and J lost 8; bases outside the gene matches: 9. The CDR3 DNA follows: TGTGCCAGCAGTGAATTGGAGCGGGGGGGTTGGGATGAGCAGTTCTTC. Residues: CASSELERGGWDEQFF.

The V gene is TRBV7-2, the J gene TRBJ1-1, with 9 bases lining up with TRBD1. There are 15 residues in the CDR3. J was trimmed by 4 bases and V by 0 bases; bases with no gene match: 3. In germline, CDR1 is SGHTA, CDR2 FQGNSA. CDR3 DNA: TGTGCCAGCAGCTTAGCACAGGGGGCGCGCACTGAAGCTTTCTTT. This codes for CASSLAQGARTEAFF.

The chain carries TRBV4-2 and TRBJ2-5, with 13 bases lining up with TRBD2. The end of the DNA is better explained by TRBJ2-7, so the J call may be wrong. Germline V lookup: CDR1 LGHNA, CDR2 YNFKEQ. This CDR3 spans 16 amino acids. The CDR3: CASSQVGLAGAHEQYF. The CDR3 DNA reads TGTGCCAGCAGCCAAGTAGGACTAGCGGGGGCACACGAGCAGTACTTC.

The gene calls are TRBV11-2 and TRBJ2-3; TRBD1 aligns across 8 bases. Germline-derived CDR1 and CDR2 are SGHAT and FQNNGV. V shed 5 bases, J shed 6 bases, and the junction held 7 bases outside the gene matches. The CDR3 length is 14 residues. The CDR3 nucleotides are TGTGCCAGCAGCCGGACAGGGTCGCCGGATACGCAGTATTTT. This sequence encodes CASSRTGSPDTQYF.

Notes on this clone: In the same sample, other DNA sequences code for this CDR3. The rearrangement links TRBV5-1 to TRBJ2-3; weak D call: TRBD1 (5 bases). Trimming removed 4 bases from V and 0 bases from J, with 12 bases in between. This CDR3 has 15 amino acids. Per the germline V gene, CDR1 is SGHRS and CDR2 is YFSETQ. CDR3 in DNA: TGCGCCAGCAGCCCCGGACAAACTAGCACAGATACGCAGTATTTT. The encoded protein is CASSPGQTSTDTQYF.

The chain employs TRBV7-6 and TRBJ2-3; 8 bases are a match to TRBD2. With V trimmed by 5 bases and J by 2 bases, 12 bases remained unmatched. Germline V gene sequence: CDR1 SGHVS, CDR2 FNYEAQ. This CDR3 is built from 17 residues. The DNA of the CDR3 is TGTGCCAGCAGCCCGAAGGGTAGCGGGGCACACACAGATACGCAGTATTTT. Its protein product is CASSPKGSGAHTDTQYF.

The chain links TRBV21-1 to TRBJ1-3. TRBV21-1 is a pseudogene locus. This CDR3 has 15 residues. The CDR3 DNA reads as TGTGCCAGCAGCAAGAGGACACGGAGGGTAAACACCATATATTTT. Translating it yields CASSKRTRRVNTIYF.

This clone appeared a single time. The V and J genes are TRBV5-4 and TRBJ1-6; D possibly corresponds to TRBD1 (6 bases). The CDR3 contains 16 residues. V lost 0 bases to trimming and J lost 10 bases, with 17 bases between them. CDR1 and CDR2 from the germline V gene are SGHNT and YYREEE (reference sequence). In nucleotides, the CDR3 is TGTGCCAGCAGCTTGGTGCGGGGGGCTATAGGATCACCCCTCCACTTT. Translated, it gives CASSLVRGAIGSPLHF.

The genes are TRBV10-3 and TRBJ1-2, with 11 positions matching TRBD1. Germline CDR1 is ENHRY and CDR2 is SYGVKD. V lost 6 bases to trimming and J lost 7 bases; unmatched junction nucleotides: 7. The CDR3 extends over 14 amino acids. The CDR3 DNA follows: TGTGCCATCAGACGCCGGGACAGGGGGTCTGGCTACACCTTC. Its protein is CAIRRRDRGSGYTF.

The chain links TRBV19 to TRBJ2-4; unclear D gene. Germline V CDR1 and CDR2: LNHDA, SQIVND (reference sequence). The CDR3 is made up of 13 amino acids. Trimming removed 2 bases from V and 11 bases from J, with 13 bases in between. CDR3 protein: CASSIMFESFQYF. The CDR3 coding sequence is TGTGCCAGTAGTATAATGTTTGAGAGTTTTCAGTACTTC.

Turning to this clone: Compared with germline, one end of the junction differs, possibly owing to a read error. The chain carries TRBV4-1 and TRBJ2-3; D is perhaps TRBD2 (6 bases). CDR1 and CDR2 (germline): MGHRA, YSYEKL. The CDR3 runs to 15 residues. In DNA form, the CDR3 reads TGCGCCAGCAGCCAAGTGGAGGGGAGCAGAGATACGCAGTATTTT. This codes for CASSQVEGSRDTQYF.

The CDR3 region is CASSPLTGIGETQYF. The CDR3 region has the DNA TGTGCCAGCTCACCATTGACAGGGATTGGAGAGACCCAGTACTTC. The chain links TRBV18 to TRBJ2-5; the match to TRBD1 covers 7 bases. The CDR3 runs 15 residues. V shed 2 bases and J 4 bases; nucleotides not matched to a gene: 7. Germline V gene sequence: CDR1 KGHSH, CDR2 LQKENI.

J is TRBJ1-2 and V is TRBV9, with 11 bases matching TRBD1. With 0 bases clipped from V and 8 bases from J, the junction kept 6 bases outside the gene matches. Germline CDR1 is SGDLS and CDR2 is YYNGEE. This CDR3 comprises 15 residues. CDR3 amino acids: CASSVAFGTGGGYTF. CDR3 bases: TGTGCCAGCAGCGTAGCCTTTGGGACAGGGGGAGGCTACACCTTC.

The chain employs TRBV7-3 and TRBJ2-3; 10 bases agree with TRBD2. CDR1 is SGHTA and CDR2 is FQGTGA in the germline V gene. After removal of 3 bases from V and 1 base from J, the junction contained 7 bases not matched to a gene. The CDR3 spans 17 residues. The CDR3 sequence is CASSLASGGGGTDTQYF. The CDR3 region has the DNA TGTGCCAGCAGCTTGGCTAGCGGGGGCGGTGGCACAGATACGCAGTATTTT.

This chain links TRBV4-2 with TRBJ1-5, with 8 positions matching TRBD1. Losses at the gene ends were 3 bases for V and 4 bases for J; bases not matched to a gene: 5. The CDR3 contains 15 residues. The germline CDR1 and CDR2 sequences are LGHNA and YNFKEQ. CDR3 sequence: CASSQTDRENQPQHF. DNA for the CDR3: TGTGCCAGCAGCCAGACGGACAGGGAAAATCAGCCCCAGCATTTT.

The chain uses TRBV4-2 and TRBJ2-7; TRBD1 agrees at 10 bases. This CDR3 region has 15 residues. The germline gives CDR1 LGHNA, CDR2 YNFKEQ. V was pared by 1 base and J by 6 bases, with 6 bases of the junction left unmatched. This CDR3 is CASSQGSGQGSEQYF. The DNA of the CDR3 is TGTGCCAGCAGCCAAGGGTCGGGACAGGGGTCCGAGCAGTACTTC.

This chain links TRBV7-3 with TRBJ2-5; D uncertain. Trimming removed 2 bases at V and 5 bases at J, with 9 bases between. CDR1 and CDR2 (germline): SGHTA, FQGTGA. The CDR3 spans 13 residues. The CDR3 loop is CASSLAAMETQYF. In DNA form, the CDR3 reads TGTGCCAGCAGCTTAGCGGCTATGGAGACCCAGTACTTC.